This T cell receptor (beta chain) emerged from a study of OX40 agonist ivuxolimab in advanced cancers. Study summary: Having had anti-PD-1, anti-PD-L1 or anti-CTLA-4 therapy before was allowed, and approximately 40% had some.

The CDR3 sequence is 16 residues long. Trimming cost V 0 bases and J 3 bases, with 13 bases left between them. Germline V gene lookup returns CDR1 LGHNA and CDR2 YSLEER. Measured with immunoSEQ multiplex PCR; TCRdb has only the in-frame clones, and not every one. The sample holds fewer than 55,000 clones, 87% seen once. This chain links TRBV4-3 with TRBJ2-3, with D possibly being TRBD1 (5 bases). The input for sequencing was CD4+ or CD8+ T cells sorted from blood, taken in a trial of the OX40 agonist ivuxolimab. The TCR originated in an adult with an advanced solid tumor such as melanoma, head and neck, liver or kidney cancer. The CDR3 nucleotides are TGCGCCAGCAGCCAAGAGTGGGGCAGTAGGACAGATACGCAGTATTTT. Protein sequence: CASSQEWGSRTDTQYF.